A selection of T cell receptor beta chains follows, all from one sample in a study of beta chain features in type 1 diabetes. Clones were read by immunoSEQ multiplex PCR, and TCRdb kept only the in-frame ones, dropping some. The repertoire includes 300,000 to 400,000 clones, 6.5% to 10% of them detected once, and 0.44% sits in the top ten. Sequencing input: central memory CD4+ T cells from blood. The receptor set was obtained from a young woman in good health. Each CDR3 is given without its conserved first and last residue. A clone size is listed for some rows: how often the clone was seen (once, few, many), or a class if it is expanded.

V: TRBV4-3; J: TRBJ2-7; size: NA; CDR3: ASSQGAVGTSGASYEQY
V: TRBV18; J: TRBJ2-7; size: few; CDR3: ASSPSGGYEQY
V: TRBV18; J: TRBJ1-2; size: few; CDR3: ASSPRDRGSQGGAGYT
V: TRBV27; J: TRBJ2-7; size: few; CDR3: ASSLKGKAHEQY
V: TRBV7-9; J: TRBJ1-5; size: NA; CDR3: ASSLGPEGQPQH
V: TRBV27; J: TRBJ1-5; size: NA; CDR3: ASSRGQGHQPQH
V: TRBV19; J: TRBJ1-3; size: few; CDR3: ASTAGQRSGNTIY
V: TRBV10-3; J: TRBJ1-2; size: few; CDR3: AISLGQEDGYT
V: TRBV11-1; J: TRBJ2-5; size: few; CDR3: ASSAGGTQETQY
V: TRBV27; J: TRBJ2-7; size: few; CDR3: ASRVGGAGAPYEQY
V: TRBV7-2; J: TRBJ2-1; size: many; CDR3: ASSPRQGSGYNEQF
V: TRBV28; J: TRBJ2-4; size: NA; CDR3: ASSSYGQGTYIQY
V: TRBV7-2; J: TRBJ2-5; size: NA; CDR3: ASSRSSTETQY
V: TRBV28; J: TRBJ2-3; size: NA; CDR3: ASSFRVGNTDTQY
V: TRBV21-1; J: TRBJ1-1; size: few; CDR3: ASSKGGSITFATGGRLEAF
V: TRBV7-9; J: TRBJ2-1; size: few; CDR3: ASSFPTGGSREGYNEQF
V: TRBV27; J: TRBJ2-5; size: few; CDR3: ASALRGRETQY
V: TRBV27; J: TRBJ2-7; size: few; CDR3: ASTDFYEQY
V: TRBV7-2; J: TRBJ2-3; size: few; CDR3: ASTIRGTDTQY
V: TRBV6-6; J: TRBJ1-5; size: NA; CDR3: ASIMMQGKPQH
V: TRBV28; J: TRBJ2-7; size: few; CDR3: ASTSVLSVGYSYEQY
V: TRBV28; J: TRBJ2-5; size: NA; CDR3: ASTSQGWETQY
V: TRBV5-4; J: TRBJ2-7; size: NA; CDR3: ASSSLRSSYEQY
V: TRBV7-9; J: TRBJ2-7; size: few; CDR3: ASSLQGASIEQY
V: TRBV7-9; J: TRBJ1-1; size: few; CDR3: ASSLWLGRNTEAF
V: TRBV7-9; J: TRBJ2-1; size: many; CDR3: ASSLDSYNEQF
V: TRBV28; J: TRBJ1-4; size: NA; CDR3: ASSRQVLNEKLF
V: TRBV25-1; J: TRBJ2-7; size: NA; CDR3: ATENYVYEQY